The source of this TCR beta chain is a study of shared clonotypes between healthy human individuals. Subsets obtained from CD4+ cells comprised CD45RA+ naive and CD45RA-negative memory cells. The CDR3 runs to 15 residues. CDR1 and CDR2 (germline): SGHNT, YYREEE (reference sequence). V shed 0 bases and J shed 0 bases, with 10 bases lying between them. Generated by immunoSEQ multiplex PCR, the TCRdb table keeps only in-frame clones and is missing some. Of about 980,000 clones listed, 76% are singletons. Material for sequencing was memory CD4+ T cells sorted from blood. Subset reported: CD45RA-negative fraction. The gene calls are TRBV5-4 and TRBJ2-7, with D possibly being TRBD1 (6 bases). The TCR sequence derives from a man in his late teens or twenties in good health. The CDR3 nucleotides are TGTGCCAGCAGCTTGGGAGGGGACAACTCCTACGAGCAGTACTTC. It yields the protein CASSLGGDNSYEQYF.